This T cell receptor beta chain is drawn from a study of blood T cell repertoires in COVID-19. Study background: Acute and convalescent COVID-19 samples came from the United States, Italy and Spain. PBMCs, B-cell-depleted T cells, or T cells were the source of the cDNA or gDNA that made up the material.

As processed by the authors: Reference gene primer amplification gave nucleated cell count estimates. Sequencing was performed with immunoSEQ multiplex PCR; in TCRdb, only in-frame clones are kept and a portion is missing. V, J and clone size were drawn from that table, and D and trimming were deduced from the DNA. The data show about 80,000 clones, around 80% seen once. Germline V gene data show CDR1 as SNHLY and CDR2 as FYNNEI. V shed 3 bases, J shed 3 bases, and the junction held 6 bases outside the gene matches. The CDR3 loop spans 15 amino acids. This receptor was obtained from a woman in her 70s with acute or convalescent COVID-19. The sequencing input was peripheral blood. The rearrangement uses TRBV2 and TRBJ1-2; 8 bases are shared with TRBD1. CDR3 in amino acids: CASSEMDRAHYGYTF. The CDR3 bases are TGTGCCAGCAGTGAGATGGACAGGGCTCACTATGGCTACACCTTC.